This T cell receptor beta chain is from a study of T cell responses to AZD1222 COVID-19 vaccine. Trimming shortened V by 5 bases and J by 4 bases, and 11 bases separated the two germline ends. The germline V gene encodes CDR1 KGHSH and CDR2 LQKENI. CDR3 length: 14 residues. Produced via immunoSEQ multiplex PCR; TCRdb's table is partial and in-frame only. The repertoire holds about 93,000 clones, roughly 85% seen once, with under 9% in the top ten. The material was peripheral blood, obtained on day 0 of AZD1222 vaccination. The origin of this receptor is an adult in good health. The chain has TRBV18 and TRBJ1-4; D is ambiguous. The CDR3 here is CASSSQSVNEKLFF. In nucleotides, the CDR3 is TGTGCCAGCTCATCTCAATCAGTTAATGAAAAACTGTTTTTT.